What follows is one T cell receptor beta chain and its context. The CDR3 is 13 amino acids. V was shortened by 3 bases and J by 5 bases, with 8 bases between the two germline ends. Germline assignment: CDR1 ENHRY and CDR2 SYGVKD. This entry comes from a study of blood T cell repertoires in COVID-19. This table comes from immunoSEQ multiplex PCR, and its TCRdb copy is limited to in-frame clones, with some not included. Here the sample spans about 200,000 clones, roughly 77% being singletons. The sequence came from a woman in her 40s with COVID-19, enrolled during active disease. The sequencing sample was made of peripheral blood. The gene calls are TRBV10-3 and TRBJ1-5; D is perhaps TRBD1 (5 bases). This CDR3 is CAISDGGHQPQHF. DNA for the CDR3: TGTGCCATCAGTGACGGGGGTCATCAGCCCCAGCATTTT.